The 9 T cell receptor beta chains below were found in one sample sequenced in a study of shared clonotypes between healthy human individuals. Some clones are missing from TCRdb's copy, which holds only in-frame ones; the method was immunoSEQ multiplex PCR. The sample lists approximately 500,000 clones, approximately 81% occurring once. The source material was PBMCs. Receptor source: a woman between 40 and 55 years old in good health. Some clones in this sample may be carry-over from other donors' samples.

The chain joins TRBV6-6 to TRBJ1-5; TRBD1 might be the D (5 bases). Germline CDR1 is MNHNY and CDR2 is SVGAGI (reference sequence). Trimming removed 4 bases at V and 0 bases at J, with 7 bases between. The length of the CDR3 is 14 residues. CDR3 loop: CASSSGDSNQPQHF. The CDR3 DNA reads as TGTGCCAGCAGTTCGGGGGATAGCAATCAGCCCCAGCATTTT.

The chain combines TRBV7-8 with TRBJ2-7, with 8 nucleotides matching TRBD2. V lost 6 bases, J lost 4 bases, and 11 bases stayed unmatched. The CDR3 sequence is 15 residues long. CDR1 is SGHVS, CDR2 FQNEAQ, per germline. The CDR3 protein is CASSERGSGDYEQYF. For the CDR3, the DNA is TGTGCCAGCAGTGAAAGGGGTAGCGGGGATTACGAGCAGTACTTC.

This chain connects TRBV29-1 to TRBJ2-5; 9 nucleotides align to TRBD1. The CDR3 extends over 12 amino acids. The germline CDR1 and CDR2 sequences are SQVTM and ANQGSEA. The V and J ends lost 4 bases and 9 bases, in that order; junction bases with no gene match: 6. The CDR3, as DNA: TGCAGCGTTGGGGGGGACAGGGCGGCCCAGTACTTC. Protein product: CSVGGDRAAQYF.

This chain uses TRBV5-4 with TRBJ2-3, with TRBD2 matching 12 bases. The CDR3 extends over 16 amino acids. V was pared by 4 bases and J by 4 bases, with 7 bases of the junction left unmatched. Looked up from germline, CDR1 is SGHNT and CDR2 is YYREEE (reference sequence). CDR3 in DNA: TGTGCCAGCAGCAAGGGACTAGCGGGTCCTTCAGATACGCAGTATTTT. Its protein product is CASSKGLAGPSDTQYF.

J is TRBJ2-2 and V is TRBV18; D is possibly TRBD1 or TRBD2 (5 bases each). Trimming cost V 3 bases and J 7 bases, with 6 bases left between them. Looked up from germline, CDR1 is KGHSH and CDR2 is LQKENI. The CDR3 extends over 12 amino acids. The CDR3 reads CASSPRGGELFF. In DNA form, the CDR3 reads TGTGCCAGCTCACCGAGGGGCGGGGAGCTGTTTTTT.

The rearrangement joins TRBV27 to TRBJ2-1; 11 bases match TRBD2. The length of the CDR3 is 17 residues. Looked up from germline, CDR1 is MNHEY and CDR2 is SMNVEV (reference sequence). J lost 10 bases, V lost 7 bases, and 18 bases had no gene match. The CDR3 loop reads CASTNRNGLAGLVEQFF. As DNA, the CDR3 is TGTGCCAGCACGAATAGAAACGGACTAGCGGGCCTAGTCGAGCAGTTCTTC.

The rearrangement uses TRBV6-1 and TRBJ2-7, with D possibly matching TRBD2 (5 bases). The ends were cut back, 7 bases at V and 6 bases at J, with 16 bases in the middle. The CDR3 contains 13 residues. The germline V gene encodes CDR1 MNHNS and CDR2 SASEGT. As DNA, the CDR3 is TGTGCCAGCAATAAGAGGGCAGTCGGCGAGCAGTACTTC. It specifies CASNKRAVGEQYF.

The chain has TRBV18 and TRBJ1-3; TRBD1 might be the D (5 bases). Germline assignment: CDR1 KGHSH and CDR2 LQKENI. The CDR3 is 16 residues long. Trimming removed 3 bases from V and 8 bases from J, with 20 bases in between. The CDR3 sequence is CASSPMTRGAGDTIYF. The CDR3 DNA is TGTGCCAGCTCACCGATGACAAGAGGGGCTGGGGACACCATATATTTT.

Worth noting for this clone: The likely explanation is a read error, given a far larger clone one base away. The chain couples TRBV28 to TRBJ2-4, with D hard to call. Germline V gives CDR1 MDHEN, CDR2 SYDVKM. The CDR3 contains 15 residues. V was trimmed by 6 bases and J by 3 bases, leaving 15 bases between them. Here the CDR3 DNA reads TGTGCCAGCAGGACTTTTAGCTGGAACAAAAACATTCAGTACTTC. Encoded protein: CASRTFSWNKNIQYF.